This record looks at one T cell receptor beta chain sequence and its context. Antigen: not known. This sample was included in a study of cytomegalovirus exposure and HLA in healthy donors. Regarding the study as a whole: Accounts indicate the classifier identified cytomegalovirus status with strong specificity and sensitivity.

The germline V gene encodes CDR1 KGHSH and CDR2 LQKENI. Trimming left V 3 bases short and J 4 bases short, with 7 bases between. The CDR3 sequence is 12 residues long. Profiling relied on immunoSEQ multiplex PCR, and the TCRdb table lists in-frame clones only, not all of them. The sample gives 100,000 to 150,000 clones, 89% of which show up once; roughly 2% is in the top ten. The clonotype originates from a woman aged 18-35 years in good health and CMV-seronegative. Input material: PBMCs. This sequence joins TRBV18 and TRBJ2-7; tentative D call: TRBD1 (6 bases). For the CDR3, the DNA is TGTGCCAGCTCACCCGGACAGTACGAGCAGTACTTC. Its translation is CASSPGQYEQYF. The full variable domain, rest sourced from reference TRBV18 and TRBJ2-7, is NAGVMQNPRHLVRRRGQEARLRCSPMKGHSHVYWYRQLPEEGLKFMVYLQKENIIDESGMPKERFSAEFPKEGPSILRIQQVVRGDSAAYFCASSPGQYEQYFGPGTRLTVT.